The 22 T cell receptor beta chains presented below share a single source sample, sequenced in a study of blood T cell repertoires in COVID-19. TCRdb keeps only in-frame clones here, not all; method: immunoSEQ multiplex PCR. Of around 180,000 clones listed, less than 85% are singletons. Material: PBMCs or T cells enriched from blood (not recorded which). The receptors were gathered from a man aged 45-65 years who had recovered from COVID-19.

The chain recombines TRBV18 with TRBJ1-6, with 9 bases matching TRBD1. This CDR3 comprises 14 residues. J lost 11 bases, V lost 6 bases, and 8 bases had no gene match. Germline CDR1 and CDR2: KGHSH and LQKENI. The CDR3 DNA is TGTGCCAGCTCCCTGGGACAGGGAAAACCACCCCTCCACTTT. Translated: CASSLGQGKPPLHF.

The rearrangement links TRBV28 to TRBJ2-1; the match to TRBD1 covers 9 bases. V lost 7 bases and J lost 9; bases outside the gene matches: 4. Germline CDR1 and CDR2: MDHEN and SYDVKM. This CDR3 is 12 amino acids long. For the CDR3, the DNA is TGTGCCAGCAAGGACAGGGGCGGTGAGCAGTTCTTC. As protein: CASKDRGGEQFF.

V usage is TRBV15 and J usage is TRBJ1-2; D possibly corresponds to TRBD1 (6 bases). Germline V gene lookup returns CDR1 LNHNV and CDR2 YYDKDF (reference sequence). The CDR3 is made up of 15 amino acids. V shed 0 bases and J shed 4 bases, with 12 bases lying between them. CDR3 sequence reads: CATSREAGAGYGYTF. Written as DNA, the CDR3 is TGTGCCACCAGCAGAGAGGCAGGGGCAGGCTATGGCTACACCTTC.

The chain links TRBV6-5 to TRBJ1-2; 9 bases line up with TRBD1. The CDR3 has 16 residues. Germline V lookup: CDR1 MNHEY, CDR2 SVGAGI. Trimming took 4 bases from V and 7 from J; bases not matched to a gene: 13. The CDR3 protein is CASSLTPRDRASGYTF. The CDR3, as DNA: TGTGCCAGCAGTTTAACACCCCGGGACAGGGCTTCTGGCTACACCTTC.

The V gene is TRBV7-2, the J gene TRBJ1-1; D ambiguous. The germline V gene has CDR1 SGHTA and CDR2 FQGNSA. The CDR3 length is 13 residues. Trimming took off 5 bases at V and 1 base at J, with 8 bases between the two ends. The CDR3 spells CASSLRENTEAFF. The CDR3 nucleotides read TGTGCCAGCAGCCTACGGGAGAACACTGAAGCTTTCTTT.

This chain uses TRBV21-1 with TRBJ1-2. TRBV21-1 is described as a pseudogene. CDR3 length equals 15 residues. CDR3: CASSKEAVGNYGYTF. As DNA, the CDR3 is TGTGCCAGCAGCAAAGAAGCGGTAGGCAACTATGGCTACACCTTC.

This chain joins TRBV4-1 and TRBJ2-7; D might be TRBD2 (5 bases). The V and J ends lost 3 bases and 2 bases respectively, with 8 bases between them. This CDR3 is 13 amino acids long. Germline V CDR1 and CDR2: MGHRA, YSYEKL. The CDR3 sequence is CASSQGSPYEQYF. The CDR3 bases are TGCGCCAGCAGCCAGGGGAGCCCCTACGAGCAGTACTTC.

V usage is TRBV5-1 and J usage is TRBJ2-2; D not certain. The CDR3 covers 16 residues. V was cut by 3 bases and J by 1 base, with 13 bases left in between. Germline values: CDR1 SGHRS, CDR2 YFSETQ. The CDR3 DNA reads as TGCGCCAGCAGCTCCTCCCGGTCAGGGAACACCGGGGAGCTGTTTTTT. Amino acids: CASSSSRSGNTGELFF. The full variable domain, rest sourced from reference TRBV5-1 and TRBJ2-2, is KAGVTQTPRYLIKTRGQQVTLSCSPISGHRSVSWYQQTPGQGLQFLFEYFSETQRNKGNFPGRFSGRQFSNSRSEMNVSTLELGDSALYLCASSSSRSGNTGELFFGEGSRLTVL.

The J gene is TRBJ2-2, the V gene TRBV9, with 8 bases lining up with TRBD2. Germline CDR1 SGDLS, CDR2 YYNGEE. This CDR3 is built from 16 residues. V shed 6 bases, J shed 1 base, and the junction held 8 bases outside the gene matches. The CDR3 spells CASTPGGGWNTGELFF. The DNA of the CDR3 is TGTGCCAGCACCCCCGGGGGGGGCTGGAACACCGGGGAGCTGTTTTTT.

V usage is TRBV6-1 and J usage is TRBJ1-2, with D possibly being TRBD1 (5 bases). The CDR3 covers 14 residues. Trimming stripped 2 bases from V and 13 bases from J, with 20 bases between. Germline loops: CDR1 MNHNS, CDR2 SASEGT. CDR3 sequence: CASSESGVFRGLTF. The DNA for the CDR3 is TGTGCCAGCAGTGAATCGGGCGTGTTTAGGGGCCTCACCTTC.

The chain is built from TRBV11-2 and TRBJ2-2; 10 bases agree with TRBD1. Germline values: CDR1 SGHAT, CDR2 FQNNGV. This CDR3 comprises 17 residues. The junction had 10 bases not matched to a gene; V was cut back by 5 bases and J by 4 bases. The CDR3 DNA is TGTGCCAGCAGCATTACTAGGGACAGGGGCCGCACCGGGGAGCTGTTTTTT. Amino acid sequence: CASSITRDRGRTGELFF.

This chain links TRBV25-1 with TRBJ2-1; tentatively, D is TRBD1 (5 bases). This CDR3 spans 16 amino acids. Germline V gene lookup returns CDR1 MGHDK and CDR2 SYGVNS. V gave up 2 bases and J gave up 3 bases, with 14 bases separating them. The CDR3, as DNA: TGTGCCAGCAGTGAAGGAAGGGGCAGGGACTACAATGAGCAGTTCTTC. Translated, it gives CASSEGRGRDYNEQFF.

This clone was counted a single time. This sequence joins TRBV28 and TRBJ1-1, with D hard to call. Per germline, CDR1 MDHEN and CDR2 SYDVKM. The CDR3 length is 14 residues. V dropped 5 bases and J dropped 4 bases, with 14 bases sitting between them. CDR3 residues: CASSVQWGGTEAFF. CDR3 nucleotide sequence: TGTGCCAGCAGTGTGCAATGGGGAGGCACTGAAGCTTTCTTT.

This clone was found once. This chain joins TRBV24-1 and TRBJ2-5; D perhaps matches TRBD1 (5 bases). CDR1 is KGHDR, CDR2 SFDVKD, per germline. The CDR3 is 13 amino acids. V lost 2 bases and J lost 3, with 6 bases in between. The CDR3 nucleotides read TGTGCCACCAGTGATTCGACAGAAGAGACCCAGTACTTC. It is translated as CATSDSTEETQYF.

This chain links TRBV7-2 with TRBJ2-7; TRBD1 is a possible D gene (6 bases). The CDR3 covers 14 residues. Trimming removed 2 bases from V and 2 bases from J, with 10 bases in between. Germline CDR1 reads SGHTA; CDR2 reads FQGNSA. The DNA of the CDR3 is TGTGCCAGCAGCTTAACGACAGGAGCCTACGAGCAGTACTTC. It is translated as CASSLTTGAYEQYF. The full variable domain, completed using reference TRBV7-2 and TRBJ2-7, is GAGVSQSPSNKVTEKGKDVELRCDPISGHTALYWYRQSLGQGLEFLIYFQGNSAPDKSGLPSDRFSAERTGGSVSTLTIQRTQQEDSAVYLCASSLTTGAYEQYFGPGTRLTVT.

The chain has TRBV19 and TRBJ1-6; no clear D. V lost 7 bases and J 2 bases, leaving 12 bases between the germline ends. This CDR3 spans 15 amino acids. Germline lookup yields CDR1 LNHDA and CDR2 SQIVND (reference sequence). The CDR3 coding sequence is TGTGCCAGTACCCCGGGAAGCCCCTATAATTCACCCCTCCACTTT. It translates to CASTPGSPYNSPLHF.

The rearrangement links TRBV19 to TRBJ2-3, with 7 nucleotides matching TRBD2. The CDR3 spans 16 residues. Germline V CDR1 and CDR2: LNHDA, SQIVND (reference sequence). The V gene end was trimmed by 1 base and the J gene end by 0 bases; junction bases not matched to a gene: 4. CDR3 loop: CASSIVLAASTDTQYF. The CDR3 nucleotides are TGTGCCAGTAGTATAGTTCTAGCGGCTAGCACAGATACGCAGTATTTT. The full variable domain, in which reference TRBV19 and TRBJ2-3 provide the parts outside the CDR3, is DGGITQSPKYLFRKEGQNVTLSCEQNLNHDAMYWYRQDPGQGLRLIYYSQIVNDFQKGDIAEGYSVSREKKESFPLTVTSAQKNPTAFYLCASSIVLAASTDTQYFGPGTRLTVL.

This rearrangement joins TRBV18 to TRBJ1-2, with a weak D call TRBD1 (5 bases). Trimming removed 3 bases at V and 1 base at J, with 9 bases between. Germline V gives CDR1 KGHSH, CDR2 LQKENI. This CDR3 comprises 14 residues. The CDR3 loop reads CASSPGRDNYGYTF. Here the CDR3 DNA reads TGTGCCAGCTCACCTGGCAGGGATAACTATGGCTACACCTTC.

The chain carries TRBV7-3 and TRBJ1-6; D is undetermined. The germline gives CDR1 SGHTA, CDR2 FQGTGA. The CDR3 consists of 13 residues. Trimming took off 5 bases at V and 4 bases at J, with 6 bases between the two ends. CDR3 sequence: CASSITYNSPLHF. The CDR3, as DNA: TGTGCCAGCAGCATCACTTATAATTCACCCCTCCACTTT.

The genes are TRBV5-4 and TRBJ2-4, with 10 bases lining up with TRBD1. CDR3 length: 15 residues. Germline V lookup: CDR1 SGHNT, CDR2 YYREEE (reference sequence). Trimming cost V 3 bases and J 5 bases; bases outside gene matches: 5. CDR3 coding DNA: TGTGCCAGCAGCTCAGACAGGGGGCGCGAAAACATTCAGTACTTC. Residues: CASSSDRGRENIQYF.

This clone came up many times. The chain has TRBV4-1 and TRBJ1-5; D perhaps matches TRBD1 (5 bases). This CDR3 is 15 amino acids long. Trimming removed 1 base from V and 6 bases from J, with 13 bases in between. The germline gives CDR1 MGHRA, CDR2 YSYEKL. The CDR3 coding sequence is TGCGCCAGCAGCCAAGGGTTCGGGGGAAGTCAGCCCCAGCATTTT. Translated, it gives CASSQGFGGSQPQHF.

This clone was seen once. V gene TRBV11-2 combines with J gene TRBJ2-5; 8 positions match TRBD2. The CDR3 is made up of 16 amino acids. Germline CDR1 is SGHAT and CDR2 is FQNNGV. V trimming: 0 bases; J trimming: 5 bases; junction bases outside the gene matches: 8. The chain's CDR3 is CASSLDSGGGRETQYF. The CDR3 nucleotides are TGTGCCAGCAGCTTAGATTCGGGAGGGGGACGGGAGACCCAGTACTTC. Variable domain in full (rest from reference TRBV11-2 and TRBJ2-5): EAGVAQSPRYKIIEKRQSVAFWCNPISGHATLYWYQQILGQGPKLLIQFQNNGVVDDSQLPKDRFSAERLKGVDSTLKIQPAKLEDSAVYLCASSLDSGGGRETQYFGPGTRLLVL.